One and the same sample provided the 14 T cell receptor beta chains below, sequenced in a study of T cell responses to AZD1222 COVID-19 vaccine. Here immunoSEQ multiplex PCR was the method, and the copy in TCRdb shows in-frame clones only, minus some. The sample holds fewer than 110,000 clones, around nine tenths seen once. Specimen: peripheral blood, collected 28 days after the second AZD1222 dose. All receptors come from an adult who received the AZD1222 COVID-19 vaccine.

The chain links TRBV2 to TRBJ1-2; D is possibly TRBD1 (6 bases). The CDR3 is made up of 12 amino acids. CDR1 and CDR2 (germline): SNHLY, FYNNEI. V dropped 4 bases and J dropped 7 bases, with 10 bases sitting between them. The CDR3 sequence is CASSAGALGYTF. The CDR3 DNA is TGTGCCAGCAGTGCGGGGGCTCTTGGCTACACCTTC.

V and J are TRBV29-1 and TRBJ2-7; the D gene could be TRBD1 or TRBD2 (5 bases each). This CDR3 has 15 residues. Germline V gives CDR1 SQVTM, CDR2 ANQGSEA. V was cut by 0 bases and J by 6 bases, with 18 bases left in between. CDR3 residues: CSVEEQSGVGAEQYF. The CDR3 bases are TGCAGCGTTGAAGAGCAAAGCGGTGTAGGGGCCGAGCAGTACTTC.

The chain couples TRBV11-2 to TRBJ1-2; D call uncertain. This CDR3 comprises 12 residues. Germline V gives CDR1 SGHAT, CDR2 FQNNGV. V lost 4 bases, J lost 7 bases, and 10 bases lay in between. The CDR3 DNA reads as TGTGCCAGCAGCTCCGGGGATATTGGCTACACCTTC. Its protein product is CASSSGDIGYTF.

The chain carries TRBV25-1 and TRBJ1-1; TRBD1 aligns across 7 bases. Unmatched junction bases numbered 5, after V lost 3 bases and J lost 1 base. In germline, CDR1 is MGHDK, CDR2 SYGVNS. This CDR3 spans 15 amino acids. CDR3 DNA sequence: TGTGCCAGCAGTGACGCGACAGGGTGGAACACTGAAGCTTTCTTT. It codes for CASSDATGWNTEAFF.

The gene calls are TRBV10-2 and TRBJ1-1; 8 bases align to TRBD1. Trimming cost V 4 bases and J 5 bases; bases outside gene matches: 6. This CDR3 has 14 residues. Germline CDR1 WSHSY, CDR2 SAAADI. Written as DNA, the CDR3 is TGCGCCAGCAGTGTCGCCAGGGGGCAAACTGAAGCTTTCTTT. This gives the protein CASSVARGQTEAFF.

The sample holds a few counts of this clone. The chain carries TRBV5-4 and TRBJ1-1; perhaps TRBD1 as D (5 bases). Germline V lookup: CDR1 SGHNT, CDR2 YYREEE (reference sequence). This CDR3 region has 15 residues. V was clipped by 5 bases and J by 3 bases, with 17 bases between them. This CDR3 is CASSYRTGGDTEAFF. The CDR3 DNA reads as TGTGCCAGCAGTTACCGGACTGGGGGGGACACTGAAGCTTTCTTT.

J is TRBJ2-2 and V is TRBV14; D might be TRBD1 (6 bases). There are 15 residues in the CDR3. The V gene's germline CDR1 is SGHDN and CDR2 FVKESK. V dropped 4 bases and J dropped 1 base, with 10 bases sitting between them. CDR3 residues: CASSPPGQNTGELFF. DNA for the CDR3: TGTGCCAGCAGCCCTCCGGGACAGAACACCGGGGAGCTGTTTTTT.

This chain connects TRBV6-1 to TRBJ2-3; D may match TRBD1 or TRBD2 (5 bases each). CDR1 and CDR2 (germline): MNHNS, SASEGT. V gave up 1 base and J gave up 4 bases, with 9 bases separating them. The CDR3 has 14 residues. The CDR3 here is CASSEGGDPDTQYF. The DNA of the CDR3 is TGTGCCAGCAGTGAAGGAGGGGACCCAGATACGCAGTATTTT.

V usage is TRBV7-2 and J usage is TRBJ2-1; TRBD1 aligns across 7 bases. The CDR3 sequence is 12 residues long. From germline, CDR1 is SGHTA and CDR2 FQGNSA. J gave up 10 bases and V 4 bases, and 4 bases lay outside the gene matches. The CDR3: CASSSQGREQFF. CDR3 bases: TGTGCCAGCAGCTCACAGGGGCGCGAGCAGTTCTTC.

V and J are TRBV5-1 and TRBJ2-3; TRBD2 matches at 11 bases. The germline gives CDR1 SGHRS, CDR2 YFSETQ. This CDR3 region has 16 residues. Trimming took 2 bases from V and 3 from J; bases not matched to a gene: 5. This CDR3 reads CASSLSLAGGTDTQYF. The CDR3 DNA reads as TGCGCCAGCAGCTTAAGTCTAGCGGGGGGAACAGATACGCAGTATTTT.

This clone was recorded at least ten times. The J gene is TRBJ1-5, the V gene TRBV28; a possible D gene is TRBD1 (6 bases). V lost 5 bases and J lost 7, with 12 bases in between. Germline V lookup: CDR1 MDHEN, CDR2 SYDVKM. The CDR3 covers 13 residues. The CDR3 region is CASSMQGQQPQHF. The DNA for the CDR3 is TGTGCCAGCAGTATGCAGGGGCAACAGCCCCAGCATTTT.

The rearrangement uses TRBV7-2 and TRBJ2-1; weak D call: TRBD2 (5 bases). Germline V CDR1 and CDR2: SGHTA, FQGNSA. Trimming cost V 2 bases and J 8 bases, with 7 bases left between them. The CDR3 covers 12 residues. CDR3 protein: CASSLLRDEQFF. The CDR3 region has the DNA TGTGCCAGCAGCTTACTGAGGGATGAGCAGTTCTTC.

This clone has just one count. The rearrangement joins TRBV11-2 to TRBJ1-1; D is ambiguous. Germline-derived CDR1 and CDR2 are SGHAT and FQNNGV. The CDR3 has 12 amino acids. Deletions cut 0 bases from V and 8 bases from J, with 7 bases between. Written as DNA, the CDR3 is TGTGCCAGCAGCTTAGATGCCCGAGAAGCTTTCTTT. Encoded protein: CASSLDAREAFF.

This chain connects TRBV7-9 to TRBJ1-2; no definite D call. CDR1 is SEHNR, CDR2 FQNEAQ, per germline (reference sequence). The CDR3 is made up of 12 amino acids. Between the trimmed V and J ends, which lost 3 bases and 1 base, there was a span of 3 bases. As DNA, the CDR3 is TGTGCCAGCAGCTTTGATAACTATGGCTACACCTTC. As protein: CASSFDNYGYTF.